Listed below are T cell receptor beta chains from one sample, sequenced in a study of lymphopenia after photon versus proton radiotherapy. Profiled with immunoSEQ multiplex PCR; TCRdb holds only in-frame clones, not every one. The table includes some 42,000 clones, around 86% detected once. This specimen consisted of peripheral blood, obtained from a patient treated with proton-based radiotherapy. Receptor source: a woman aged 65 to 85 with pancreatic cancer. Each CDR3 is given with its conserved first and last residue. A D gene is named only where the DNA matches it firmly. Clone size, where shown, is once, few, many, or a class for clones that have expanded.

>TRBJ1-1|-|TRBV5-4|few
TGTGCCAGCAGCTTGATAGGGGAGCGGACTGAAGCTTTCTTT
CASSLIGERTEAFF
>TRBJ2-3|TRBD2|TRBV5-1|-
TGCGCCAGCAGCCTATTAGCGGGAGGGACGACAGATACGCAGTATTTT
CASSLLAGGTTDTQYF
>TRBJ1-5|-|TRBV7-2|-
TGTGCCAGCAGCTTAGCCGAGGGTCAGCCCCAGCATTTT
CASSLAEGQPQHF
>TRBJ1-1|-|TRBV18|once
TGTGCCAGCTCACCAGGGAGGGTCGGTAACGAAGCTTTCTTT
CASSPGRVGNEAFF
>TRBJ2-7|TRBD1|TRBV28|-
TGTGCCAGCAGTCGCCCCCCGGGACAGGGGATCAACGAGCAGTACTTC
CASSRPPGQGINEQYF
>TRBJ2-1|-|TRBV7-3|-
TGTGCCAGCAGCTTAATTTCGGACAATGAGCAGTTCTTC
CASSLISDNEQFF
>TRBJ2-7|TRBD1|TRBV11-3|-
TGTGCCAGCAGCTTAGCTGCCGGGACAGGTTCCTACGAGCAGTACTTC
CASSLAAGTGSYEQYF
>TRBJ2-1|TRBD1|TRBV6-5|-
TGTGCCAGCAGTTATAAACCGGGACAGGGTAGGAATGAGCAGTTCTTC
CASSYKPGQGRNEQFF
>TRBJ1-2|-|TRBV28|once
TGTGCCAGCAGTCAACCCGGGTATGGCTACACCTTC
CASSQPGYGYTF
>TRBJ2-1|-|TRBV7-9|few
TGTGCCAGCTCCCCAGGGTCAGGGGATTCTAACAATGAGCAGTTCTTC
CASSPGSGDSNNEQFF
>TRBJ2-7|TRBD2|TRBV5-1|-
TGCGCCAGCAGCTCCTCCGGGACTAGCGGGTATTACGAGCAGTACTTC
CASSSSGTSGYYEQYF
>TRBJ2-3|-|TRBV27|few
TGTGCCAGCAGTTTATCGACGGGACACCGTCCTGATACGCAGTATTTT
CASSLSTGHRPDTQYF
>TRBJ1-1|-|TRBV5-8|-
TGTGCCAGCAGCTACTTCAGGAATATGAACACTGAAGCTTTCTTT
CASSYFRNMNTEAFF
>TRBJ2-5|-|TRBV4-3|-
TGCGCCAGCAGCCTTACGGGCTGGGGTGGGGAGACCCAGTACTTC
CASSLTGWGGETQYF
>TRBJ2-7|TRBD2|TRBV7-6|-
TGTGCCAGCAGCTTAAGTTCGGCAAGTGGCGGGAGATCCTACGAGCAGTACTTC
CASSLSSASGGRSYEQYF
>TRBJ2-3|-|TRBV6-9|-
TGTGCCAGCAGTTCCGCACTTACACGAGACAGTAGGTCTCCGCAGTATTTT
CASSSALTRDSRSPQYF
>TRBJ2-1|TRBD2|TRBV28|-
TGTGCCAGCAGTCACAAACTAGCGGGAGCTCGGAATGAGCAGTTCTTC
CASSHKLAGARNEQFF
>TRBJ1-2|-|TRBV4-1|-
TGCGCCAGCAGCCAAGACCCCGGTGCTAACTATGGCTACACCTTC
CASSQDPGANYGYTF
>TRBJ2-3|-|TRBV14|-
TGTGCCAGCAGCCAAGAACTGGGCATCGGCACAGATACGCAGTATTTT
CASSQELGIGTDTQYF
>TRBJ2-1|-|TRBV29-1|-
TGCAGCGTTGATGGGGCCAGGGCTCCGTACAATGAGCAGTTCTTC
CSVDGARAPYNEQFF
>TRBJ2-6|TRBD2|TRBV6-1|once
TGTGCCAGCAGTGAACTCGGGAGGGGGGCCAACGTCCTGACTTTC
CASSELGRGANVLTF
>TRBJ2-5|TRBD2|TRBV29-1|-
TGCAGCGTTGAAGGGACTAGCGGGAGGTCTGGAGAGACCCAGTACTTC
CSVEGTSGRSGETQYF
>TRBJ1-5|TRBD1|TRBV19|-
TGTGCCAGCTGGTGGACAGGGGGTACCCAGCCCCAGCATTTT
CASWWTGGTQPQHF
>TRBJ2-1|TRBD2|TRBV7-9|-
TGTGCCAGCAGTTTAGCGGGAGATCCCTACAATGAGCAGTTCTTC
CASSLAGDPYNEQFF